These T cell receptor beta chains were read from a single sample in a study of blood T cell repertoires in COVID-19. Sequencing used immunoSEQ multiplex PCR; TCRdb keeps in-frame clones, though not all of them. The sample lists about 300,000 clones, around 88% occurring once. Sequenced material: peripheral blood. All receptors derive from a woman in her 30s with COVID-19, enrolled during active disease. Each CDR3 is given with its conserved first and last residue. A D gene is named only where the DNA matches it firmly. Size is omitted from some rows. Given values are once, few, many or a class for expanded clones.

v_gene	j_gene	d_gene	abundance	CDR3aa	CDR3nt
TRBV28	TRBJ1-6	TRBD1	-	CAGGQVLNSPLHF	TGTGCCGGGGGACAGGTCCTCAATTCACCCCTCCACTTT
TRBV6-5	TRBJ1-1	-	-	CASSRELMNTEAFF	TGTGCCAGCAGCCGGGAACTAATGAACACTGAAGCTTTCTTT
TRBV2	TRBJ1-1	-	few	CASSDEVRNTEAFF	TGTGCCAGCAGTGATGAGGTCAGGAACACTGAAGCTTTCTTT
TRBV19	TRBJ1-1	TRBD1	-	CASTGTGANTEAFF	TGTGCCAGTACCGGGACAGGGGCGAACACTGAAGCTTTCTTT
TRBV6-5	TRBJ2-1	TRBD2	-	CASSPGGNFYNEQFF	TGTGCCAGCAGTCCGGGGGGAAATTTCTACAATGAGCAGTTCTTC
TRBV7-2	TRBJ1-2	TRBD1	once	CASSPDRGYGYTF	TGTGCCAGCAGCCCGGACAGGGGGTATGGCTACACCTTC
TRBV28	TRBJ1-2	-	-	CASSLAGARRNYGYTF	TGTGCCAGCAGTTTGGCAGGGGCCCGTAGGAACTATGGCTACACCTTC
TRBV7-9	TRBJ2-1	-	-	CASSLRGNEQFF	TGTGCCAGCAGCTTACGGGGCAATGAGCAGTTCTTC
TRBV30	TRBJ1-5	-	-	CAWNLDTNQPQHF	TGTGCCTGGAACCTGGACACGAATCAGCCCCAGCATTTT
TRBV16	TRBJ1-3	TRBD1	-	CASSQYRGPSGNTIYF	TGTGCCAGCAGCCAATACAGGGGACCCTCTGGAAACACCATATATTTT
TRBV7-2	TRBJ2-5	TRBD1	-	CASSVGTGQETQYF	TGTGCCAGCAGCGTCGGGACAGGACAAGAGACCCAGTACTTC
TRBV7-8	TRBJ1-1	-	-	CASSLGRRNTEAFF	TGTGCCAGCAGCTTAGGGCGGAGGAACACTGAAGCTTTCTTT
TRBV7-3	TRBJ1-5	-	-	CASSLNVGSSYSNQPQHF	TGTGCCAGCAGCTTAAACGTGGGCAGCTCTTATAGCAATCAGCCCCAGCATTTT
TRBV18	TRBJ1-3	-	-	CASSPLELGNTIYF	TGTGCCAGCTCACCGTTAGAACTGGGAAACACCATATATTTT
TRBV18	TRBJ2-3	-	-	CASSPGGIDTQYF	TGTGCCAGCTCACCAGGGGGCATAGATACGCAGTATTTT
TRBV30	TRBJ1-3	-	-	CAWSPGLWNSGNTIYF	TGTGCCTGGAGCCCTGGACTGTGGAACTCTGGAAACACCATATATTTT
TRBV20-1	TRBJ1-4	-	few	CSASLVNSEKLFF	TGCAGTGCTAGTCTCGTTAACAGTGAAAAACTGTTTTTT